What follows is one T cell receptor (beta chain) and its context. Preparation of the TCRbeta library involved a method that used unique molecular identifiers. TCRdb ran MiXCR on the PCR reads and lists one entry per CDR3 protein. The sample has some 130,000 distinct CDR3 sequences, approximately 8.7% seen once; the top ten hold under 30%. The entry originates in a study of T-cell reconstitution after alpha-beta-depleted transplantation in children. Germline V gene sequence: CDR1 SGHTA, CDR2 FQGNSA. With V trimmed by 1 base and J by 6 bases, 9 bases remained unmatched. The CDR3 length is 17 residues. Specimen: PBMCs, mostly from graft donor cells, collected 180 days after TCRalphabeta/CD19-depleted stem cell transplant. This chain connects TRBV7-2 to TRBJ2-2, with TRBD1 identical over 9 bases. This clonotype was obtained from a girl under three years old who had a stem cell transplant for combined immunodeficiency, so the T cells may come from the graft donor. The CDR3 nucleotides are TGTGCCAGCAGCTTAGGCCTGGCACAGGGGGCCTCCGGGGAGCTGTTTTTT. Translated: CASSLGLAQGASGELFF.